This T cell receptor beta chain was documented in a study of human T cells and chemical hapten exposure. Overall study: Application of 0.01% DPC to the upper back was done by patch test, with a reading at 6 days. Women made up most patients, who had alopecia areata, totalis or universalis.

Time point indicated: patch test 1, 2 weeks after DPC sensitization. Treatment in this sample: therapeutic diphenylcyclopropenone sensitization with weekly scalp DPC. Broader study findings: TCRs at a frequency above 1 in 1000 stayed unchanged with DPC sensitization.

The germline V and J ends were trimmed by 4 bases and 2 bases, with 8 bases remaining between them. CDR1 is ENHRY, CDR2 SYGVKD, per germline. The CDR3 runs 13 residues. This clonotype was counted at least ten times. What it recognizes is unknown. TCRdb re-called the RACE reads through MiXCR, storing one row per CDR3 protein. Here the sample spans roughly 160,000 distinct CDR3 sequences, about 14% being singletons. The origin of this receptor is a woman aged 25-40 years with alopecia areata. Some clones in this sample may be carry-over from other donors' samples. The material sequenced was whole blood, taken in connection with sensitization to the hapten diphenylcyclopropenone (DPC). The chain is built from TRBV10-3 and TRBJ1-2, with D perhaps matching TRBD1 (6 bases). The CDR3 nucleotides read TGTGCCATCAGTGGACAGGCGAACTATGGCTACACCTTC. Translating gives CAISGQANYGYTF.